This T cell receptor beta chain emerged from a study of tumor and adjacent non-tumor tissue in lung cancer. Study overall: The patients, around 9 men and 4 or 5 women, were roughly 31 to 85 with stage I to III disease.

To note about this clonotype: Its antigen is unknown.

TCRbeta libraries were built with three rounds of nested PCR, modified from ARM-PCR. Using its own MiXCR run on the multiplex PCR reads, TCRdb lists one record per CDR3 protein. The sample contains roughly 220,000 distinct CDR3 sequences, roughly 70% of which appear only once. The study, taken as a whole, reports: TCR diversity was significantly greater in tumor than normal lung tissue. Top 100 clones took a larger repertoire share in normal lung.

No cell sorting was done before RNA was extracted from the tissue. The V gene lost 3 bases and the J gene lost 4 bases, with 24 bases spanning the gap. Germline V gives CDR1 SGHNT, CDR2 YYREEE (reference sequence). This CDR3 region has 18 residues. The TCR comes from a man aged 55 to 70 with non-small cell lung cancer. The chain recombines TRBV5-4 with TRBJ2-3, with D perhaps given as TRBD1 or TRBD2 (5 bases each). The sequenced sample consisted of lung tumor tissue. CDR3 sequence reads: CASSSRGAASFRADTQYF. In nucleotides, the CDR3 is TGTGCCAGCAGCTCTCGAGGGGCGGCGAGCTTTCGCGCAGATACGCAGTATTTT.